The 28 T cell receptor beta chains in this list originate from one sample, sequenced in a study of CD8+ T cells in alopecia areata (dated by TCRdb to between 2018 and 2020). Reading the label with the study, this specimen's time point is: baseline before oral tofacitinib. Library preparation used the immunoSEQ multiplex PCR assay. RNA was extracted from all samples and reverse transcribed into cDNA, which served as template for TCR sequencing. TCRdb re-hosts the immuneACCESS table, in-frame sequences only. Its copies lack some clones; in the studies checked, an unresolved V gene accounts for under half of them, and the cause for the rest is not known. In all, the sample holds 200,000 to 250,000 clones, and about 68% of those were seen once. The ten largest make up approximately 1.2% of the sample. The specimen was CD4+ T cells sorted from blood, collected at week 0. These receptors originate from a human donor with alopecia areata.

This clone showed up just a few times. This rearrangement joins TRBV30 to TRBJ1-1; D is ambiguous. The CDR3 has 11 residues. The V gene lost 1 base and the J gene lost 3 bases, with 3 bases spanning the gap. CDR1 and CDR2 (germline): GTSNPN, SVGIG (reference sequence). CDR3 region: CAWSEDTEAFF. The CDR3 DNA sequence: TGTGCCTGGAGTGAGGACACTGAAGCTTTCTTT.

This sequence joins TRBV5-6 and TRBJ1-2; TRBD1 aligns across 8 bases. With V trimmed by 4 bases and J by 7 bases, 3 bases remained unmatched. This CDR3 is 12 amino acids long. Germline V gene lookup returns CDR1 SGHDT and CDR2 YYEEEE. In nucleotides, the CDR3 is TGTGCCAGCAGCGTGACAGGGGTTGGCTACACCTTC. Its protein product is CASSVTGVGYTF.

The chain joins TRBV28 to TRBJ2-5; tentative D call: TRBD1 (5 bases). The V gene's germline CDR1 is MDHEN and CDR2 SYDVKM. V lost 5 bases and J lost 4, with 14 bases in between. The CDR3 covers 14 residues. DNA of the CDR3: TGTGCCAGCAGTGGGTCTACAGGACGAGAGACCCAGTACTTC. Its protein is CASSGSTGRETQYF. The full variable domain, completed using reference TRBV28 and TRBJ2-5, is DVKVTQSSRYLVKRTGEKVFLECVQDMDHENMFWYRQDPGLGLRLIYFSYDVKMKEKGDIPEGYSVSREKKERFSLILESASTNQTSMYLCASSGSTGRETQYFGPGTRLLVL.

V usage is TRBV5-5 and J usage is TRBJ1-5; a possible D gene is TRBD1 (5 bases). The germline V and J ends were trimmed by 1 base and 6 bases, with 8 bases remaining between them. In germline, CDR1 is SGHKS, CDR2 YYEKEE (reference sequence). CDR3 length: 13 residues. The CDR3: CASSLQGGQPQHF. The CDR3 nucleotides read TGTGCCAGCAGCTTGCAGGGCGGTCAGCCCCAGCATTTT. Using reference TRBV5-5 and TRBJ1-5 for the parts outside the CDR3, the full variable domain is DAGVTQSPTHLIKTRGQQVTLRCSPISGHKSVSWYQQVLGQGPQFIFQYYEKEERGRGNFPDRFSARQFPNYSSELNVNALLLGDSALYLCASSLQGGQPQHFGDGTRLSIL.

Only a few counts were recorded for this clone. This chain connects TRBV29-1 to TRBJ2-3, with a possible D match to TRBD1 (6 bases). V was cut by 1 base and J by 0 bases, with 11 bases left in between. The CDR3 sequence is 15 residues long. Germline V lookup: CDR1 SQVTM, CDR2 ANQGSEA. The CDR3 loop is CSVEGTATSTDTQYF. The CDR3 coding sequence is TGCAGCGTTGAAGGGACAGCTACTAGCACAGATACGCAGTATTTT.

This clone was observed a few times. Other DNA sequences within the sample encode an identical CDR3. The chain combines TRBV29-1 with TRBJ2-5; unclear D gene. The CDR3 has 11 residues. V dropped 6 bases and J dropped 1 base, with 6 bases sitting between them. In germline, CDR1 is SQVTM, CDR2 ANQGSEA. CDR3 in DNA: TGCAGCGTCAGACTCCAAGAGACCCAGTACTTC. Translating gives CSVRLQETQYF.

This chain connects TRBV5-4 to TRBJ1-2; the match to TRBD1 covers 7 bases. Germline V gives CDR1 SGHNT, CDR2 YYREEE (reference sequence). The CDR3 has 13 amino acids. V trimming: 5 bases; J trimming: 3 bases; junction bases outside the gene matches: 4. CDR3 protein: CASSRTGDYGYTF. The CDR3 nucleotides are TGTGCCAGCAGTCGAACAGGGGACTATGGCTACACCTTC.

The CDR3 DNA sequence: TGTGCCAGCAGCTTTGGAGGAGAGCAGTACTTC. Amino acids: CASSFGGEQYF. The chain is built from TRBV5-6 and TRBJ2-7; tentatively, D is TRBD2 (5 bases). CDR1 is SGHDT and CDR2 is YYEEEE in the germline V gene. Trimming removed 2 bases from V and 7 bases from J, with 7 bases in between. This CDR3 region has 11 residues.

This sequence joins TRBV25-1 and TRBJ2-6, with 7 bases aligning to TRBD1. Per the germline V gene, CDR1 is MGHDK and CDR2 is SYGVNS. The CDR3 sequence is 18 residues long. V was clipped by 1 base and J by 0 bases; unmatched bases: 6. CDR3 sequence reads: CASSELGTASSGANVLTF. For the CDR3, the DNA is TGTGCCAGCAGTGAATTAGGGACAGCCAGCTCTGGGGCCAACGTCCTGACTTTC. Using reference TRBV25-1 and TRBJ2-6 for the parts outside the CDR3, the full variable domain is EADIYQTPRYLVIGTGKKITLECSQTMGHDKMYWYQQDPGMELHLIHYSYGVNSTEKGDLSSESTVSRIRTEHFPLTLESARPSHTSQYLCASSELGTASSGANVLTFGAGSRLTVL.

The genes are TRBV30 and TRBJ2-1, with no clear D. Trimming took off 2 bases at V and 5 bases at J, with 10 bases between the two ends. The V gene's germline CDR1 is GTSNPN and CDR2 SVGIG (reference sequence). The CDR3 length is 13 residues. CDR3 sequence reads: CAWSPRTDNEQFF. The CDR3 DNA reads as TGTGCCTGGAGTCCACGGACCGACAATGAGCAGTTCTTC.

This clone has more than one count but fewer than ten. V gene TRBV5-6 combines with J gene TRBJ1-2, with 8 bases identical to TRBD1. From germline, CDR1 is SGHDT and CDR2 YYEEEE. Losses at the gene ends were 4 bases for V and 1 base for J; bases not matched to a gene: 9. This CDR3 contains 16 residues. CDR3 nucleotide sequence: TGTGCCAGCAGCACCCTTTTGGACAGGGTTAACTATGGCTACACCTTC. The encoded protein is CASSTLLDRVNYGYTF.

The rearrangement joins TRBV30 to TRBJ1-2; 7 bases map to TRBD1. Germline CDR1 GTSNPN, CDR2 SVGIG (reference sequence). V was pared by 1 base and J by 13 bases, with 15 bases of the junction left unmatched. The CDR3 consists of 14 residues. The chain's CDR3 is CAWSDRGRGTRSTF. The CDR3, as DNA: TGTGCCTGGAGTGACAGGGGACGCGGGACTCGAAGCACCTTC.

The rearrangement links TRBV5-1 to TRBJ2-2, with 7 positions matching TRBD1. The germline CDR1 and CDR2 sequences are SGHRS and YFSETQ. The CDR3 runs to 14 residues. J was trimmed by 2 bases and V by 4 bases; bases with no gene match: 2. CDR3 nucleotides: TGCGCCAGCAGCGGGACAGCTAACACCGGGGAGCTGTTTTTT. Its protein is CASSGTANTGELFF. Variable domain in full (rest from reference TRBV5-1 and TRBJ2-2): KAGVTQTPRYLIKTRGQQVTLSCSPISGHRSVSWYQQTPGQGLQFLFEYFSETQRNKGNFPGRFSGRQFSNSRSEMNVSTLELGDSALYLCASSGTANTGELFFGEGSRLTVL.

This clone was seen more than once but under ten times. The V and J genes are TRBV6-5 and TRBJ1-2; D remains ambiguous. The CDR3 runs 14 residues. Trimming took off 0 bases at V and 4 bases at J, with 9 bases between the two ends. Germline lookup yields CDR1 MNHEY and CDR2 SVGAGI. The CDR3 sequence is CASSYSGRFYGYTF. CDR3 in DNA: TGTGCCAGCAGTTACTCGGGCAGGTTCTATGGCTACACCTTC.

The J gene is TRBJ2-7, the V gene TRBV15, with D hard to call. The V end was cut by 1 base, the J end by 6 bases, with 7 bases between. CDR3 length equals 12 residues. Germline CDR1 LNHNV, CDR2 YYDKDF (reference sequence). CDR3 in DNA: TGTGCCACCAGCAGAGTTCCCTCCGAGCAGTACTTC. It translates to CATSRVPSEQYF.

The chain joins TRBV9 to TRBJ2-5; 8 nucleotides align to TRBD1. V was pared by 3 bases and J by 1 base, with 2 bases of the junction left unmatched. Germline CDR1 reads SGDLS; CDR2 reads YYNGEE. The CDR3 loop spans 14 amino acids. The CDR3 DNA is TGTGCCAGCAGCGCAGGGACAGGCCAAGAGACCCAGTACTTC. This gives the protein CASSAGTGQETQYF.

As to this clone: One end of the junction fails to match germline, which may point to a read error. The chain links TRBV7-7 to TRBJ2-2; tentative D call: TRBD1 (6 bases). This CDR3 comprises 13 residues. Per germline, CDR1 SSHAT and CDR2 FNYEAQ (reference sequence). CDR3 DNA: TGTGCTAGCAGGGGTCCAGGGCCCGGGGAGCTGTTTTTT. This encodes CASRGPGPGELFF.

The genes are TRBV29-1 and TRBJ2-5; 9 nucleotides line up with TRBD2. V shed 8 bases and J 2 bases; nucleotides not matched to a gene: 9. The CDR3 consists of 14 residues. CDR1 is SQVTM and CDR2 is ANQGSEA in the germline V gene. The CDR3 DNA follows: TGCAGCTCAAGGGATAGCGGGGGACAAGAGACCCAGTACTTC. As protein: CSSRDSGGQETQYF.

V is TRBV5-1 and J is TRBJ1-2; D is undetermined. Trimming left V 4 bases short and J 6 bases short, with 13 bases between. This CDR3 comprises 13 residues. Germline V lookup: CDR1 SGHRS, CDR2 YFSETQ. DNA for the CDR3: TGCGCCAGCAGCCCATCAGGCGTTGATGGCTACACCTTC. Its translation is CASSPSGVDGYTF.

This clone was observed a few times. CDR3 in amino acids: CASSDGLAGVETQYF. The CDR3 DNA reads TGTGCCAGCAGCGATGGACTAGCGGGGGTCGAGACCCAGTACTTC. The chain carries TRBV2 and TRBJ2-5; 13 bases are shared with TRBD2. Germline V gene sequence: CDR1 SNHLY, CDR2 FYNNEI. V lost 6 bases and J lost 5; bases outside the gene matches: 6. The CDR3 has 15 amino acids. Full variable domain (outside the CDR3, taken from reference TRBV2 and TRBJ2-5): EPEVTQTPSHQVTQMGQEVILRCVPISNHLYFYWYRQILGQKVEFLVSFYNNEISEKSEIFDDQFSVERPDGSNFTLKIRSTKLEDSAMYFCASSDGLAGVETQYFGPGTRLLVL.

The V gene is TRBV5-1, the J gene TRBJ2-3, with 8 bases matching TRBD2. Germline CDR1 reads SGHRS; CDR2 reads YFSETQ. CDR3 size: 16 residues. V gave up 0 bases and J gave up 2 bases; unmatched junction bases: 5. CDR3 nucleotide sequence: TGCGCCAGCAGCTTGGTATTAGCGGGACACACAGATACGCAGTATTTT. It translates to CASSLVLAGHTDTQYF.

This clone occurred once. V usage is TRBV4-2 and J usage is TRBJ1-6; no clear D gene. V was trimmed by 5 bases and J by 14 bases, leaving 10 bases between them. The CDR3 spans 11 residues. CDR1 and CDR2 from the germline V gene are LGHNA and YNFKEQ. For the CDR3, the DNA is TGTGCCAGCAGCGGCCGGTCGGCCCTCCACTTT. Translating gives CASSGRSALHF.

V usage is TRBV27 and J usage is TRBJ2-5; D possibly corresponds to TRBD1 (8 bases). Germline V gene sequence: CDR1 MNHEY, CDR2 SMNVEV (reference sequence). Trimming pared 8 bases from V and 5 bases from J, leaving 18 bases between. This CDR3 has 14 residues. CDR3 coding DNA: TGTGCCAGCTGTAGGACAGGGAGGGTGGAGACCCAGTACTTC. The encoded protein is CASCRTGRVETQYF.

The rearrangement links TRBV9 to TRBJ1-5; D remains ambiguous. V dropped 0 bases and J dropped 3 bases, with 10 bases sitting between them. The CDR3 is 15 residues long. CDR1 and CDR2 from the germline V gene are SGDLS and YYNGEE. CDR3: CASSVDGMPNQPQHF. CDR3 bases: TGTGCCAGCAGCGTAGACGGAATGCCCAATCAGCCCCAGCATTTT.

CDR3 nucleotide sequence: TGCAGCGTTGACGCGAATGGCTACACCTTC. Protein product: CSVDANGYTF. The V and J genes are TRBV29-1 and TRBJ1-2; no clear D gene. This CDR3 region has 10 residues. Per germline, CDR1 SQVTM and CDR2 ANQGSEA. Trimming removed 3 bases at V and 6 bases at J, with 5 bases between.

The genes are TRBV4-3 and TRBJ2-3; TRBD2 matches 8 bases. Per germline, CDR1 LGHNA and CDR2 YSLEER. Trimming took 4 bases from V and 4 from J; bases not matched to a gene: 7. The CDR3 spans 15 residues. CDR3 nucleotides: TGCGCCAGCAGCCCCTGGGGAGCGGGGGCAGATACGCAGTATTTT. Residues: CASSPWGAGADTQYF.

This chain links TRBV11-1 with TRBJ2-5; D perhaps matches TRBD2 (5 bases). The germline V gene encodes CDR1 SGHAT and CDR2 FQDESV (reference sequence). The CDR3 runs 14 residues. Trimming left V 5 bases short and J 0 bases short, with 10 bases between. The CDR3 protein is CASSARRNQETQYF. CDR3 DNA sequence: TGTGCCAGCAGCGCCAGGAGGAACCAAGAGACCCAGTACTTC.

The CDR3 reads CASSQTGTPRRETQYF. In DNA, the CDR3 is TGTGCCAGCAGTCAAACCGGGACACCGAGGCGAGAGACCCAGTACTTC. The rearrangement joins TRBV7-9 to TRBJ2-5; possibly TRBD1 for D (6 bases). CDR1 is SEHNR and CDR2 is FQNEAQ in the germline V gene (reference sequence). The V gene lost 6 bases and the J gene lost 4 bases, with 21 bases spanning the gap. The CDR3 is 16 residues long.